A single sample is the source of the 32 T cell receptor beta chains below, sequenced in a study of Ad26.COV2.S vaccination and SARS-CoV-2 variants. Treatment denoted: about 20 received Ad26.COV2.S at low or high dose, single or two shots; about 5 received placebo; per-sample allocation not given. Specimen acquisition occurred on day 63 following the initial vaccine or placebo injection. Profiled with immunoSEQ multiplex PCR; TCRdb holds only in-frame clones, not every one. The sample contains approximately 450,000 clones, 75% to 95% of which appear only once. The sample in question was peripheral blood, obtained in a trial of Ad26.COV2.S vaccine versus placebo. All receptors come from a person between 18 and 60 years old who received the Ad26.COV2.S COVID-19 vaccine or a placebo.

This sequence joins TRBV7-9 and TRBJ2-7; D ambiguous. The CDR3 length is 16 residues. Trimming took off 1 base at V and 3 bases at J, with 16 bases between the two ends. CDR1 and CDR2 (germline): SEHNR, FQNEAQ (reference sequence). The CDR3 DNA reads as TGTGCCAGCAGCTTAGAGTCAGAAGGATCGGGCTACGAGCAGTACTTC. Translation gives CASSLESEGSGYEQYF.

The CDR3 DNA reads TGTGCCACTTTAGAGAGGGACAGGCATAATCAGCCCCAGCATTTT. This encodes CATLERDRHNQPQHF. The V and J genes are TRBV6-5 and TRBJ1-5; TRBD1 agrees at 8 bases. Germline lookup yields CDR1 MNHEY and CDR2 SVGAGI. The length of the CDR3 is 15 residues. With 10 bases clipped from V and 4 bases from J, the junction kept 12 bases outside the gene matches.

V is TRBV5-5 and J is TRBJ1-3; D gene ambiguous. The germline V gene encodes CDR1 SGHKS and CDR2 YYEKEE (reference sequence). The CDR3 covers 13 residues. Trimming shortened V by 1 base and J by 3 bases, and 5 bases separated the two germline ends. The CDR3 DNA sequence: TGTGCCAGCAGCTTGTGGGTTGGAAACACCATATATTTT. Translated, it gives CASSLWVGNTIYF.

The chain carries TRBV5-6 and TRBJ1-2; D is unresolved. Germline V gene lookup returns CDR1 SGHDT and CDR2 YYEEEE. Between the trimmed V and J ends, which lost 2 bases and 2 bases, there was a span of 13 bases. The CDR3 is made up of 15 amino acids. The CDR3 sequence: CASSLGSAGNYGYTF. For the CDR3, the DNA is TGTGCCAGCAGCTTAGGCTCGGCTGGGAACTATGGCTACACCTTC.

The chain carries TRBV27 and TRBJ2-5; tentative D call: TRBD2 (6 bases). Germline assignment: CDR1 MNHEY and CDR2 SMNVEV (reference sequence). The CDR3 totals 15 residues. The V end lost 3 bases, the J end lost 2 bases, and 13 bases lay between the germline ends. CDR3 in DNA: TGTGCCAGCAGTTTGGGGGAGGAGGCACAAGAGACCCAGTACTTC. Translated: CASSLGEEAQETQYF.

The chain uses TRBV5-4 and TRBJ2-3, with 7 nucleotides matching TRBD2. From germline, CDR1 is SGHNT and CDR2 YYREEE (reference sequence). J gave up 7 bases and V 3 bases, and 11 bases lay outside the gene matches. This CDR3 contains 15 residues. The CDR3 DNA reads TGTGCCAGCAGCTGGAGGCCAGCGGGAATGAATACGCAGTATTTT. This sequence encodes CASSWRPAGMNTQYF.

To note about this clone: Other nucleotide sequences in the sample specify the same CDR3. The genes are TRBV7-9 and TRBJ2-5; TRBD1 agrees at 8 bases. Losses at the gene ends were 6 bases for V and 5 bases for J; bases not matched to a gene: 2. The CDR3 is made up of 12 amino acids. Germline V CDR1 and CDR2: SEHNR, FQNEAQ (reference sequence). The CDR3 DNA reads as TGTGCCAGCAGTTCAGGGGGCGAGACCCAGTACTTC. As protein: CASSSGGETQYF.

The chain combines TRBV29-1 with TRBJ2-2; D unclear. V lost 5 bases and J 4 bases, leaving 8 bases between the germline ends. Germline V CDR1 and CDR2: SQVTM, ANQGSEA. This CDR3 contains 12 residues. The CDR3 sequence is CSVYSSTGELFF. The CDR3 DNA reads TGCAGCGTTTACAGCAGCACCGGGGAGCTGTTTTTT.

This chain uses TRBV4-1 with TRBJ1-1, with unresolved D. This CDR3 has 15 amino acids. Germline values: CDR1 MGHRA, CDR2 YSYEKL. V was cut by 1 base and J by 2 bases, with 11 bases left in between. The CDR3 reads CASSQGTNSNTEAFF. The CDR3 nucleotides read TGCGCCAGCAGCCAAGGAACGAACTCAAACACTGAAGCTTTCTTT.

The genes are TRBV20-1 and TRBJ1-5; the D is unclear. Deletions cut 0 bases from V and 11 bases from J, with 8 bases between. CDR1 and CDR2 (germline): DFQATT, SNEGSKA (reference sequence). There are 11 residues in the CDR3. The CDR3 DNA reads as TGCAGTGCTAGAGATCGTCGGGCCCAGCATTTT. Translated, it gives CSARDRRAQHF.

The DNA of the CDR3 is TGTGCCAGCAGCGAGTCTAGCGGGTACAATGAGCAGTTCTTC. This gives the protein CASSESSGYNEQFF. This chain joins TRBV13 and TRBJ2-1, with 8 positions matching TRBD2. V was pared by 5 bases and J by 4 bases, with 4 bases of the junction left unmatched. The CDR3 runs to 14 residues. Germline values: CDR1 PRHDT, CDR2 FYEKMQ (reference sequence).

DNA for the CDR3: TGTGCCAGCAGTTACGTCGCGAACACTGAAGCTTTCTTT. It yields the protein CASSYVANTEAFF. This sequence joins TRBV6-5 and TRBJ1-1; no clear D gene. V lost 2 bases and J lost 1, with 5 bases in between. The germline gives CDR1 MNHEY, CDR2 SVGAGI. This CDR3 is built from 13 residues.

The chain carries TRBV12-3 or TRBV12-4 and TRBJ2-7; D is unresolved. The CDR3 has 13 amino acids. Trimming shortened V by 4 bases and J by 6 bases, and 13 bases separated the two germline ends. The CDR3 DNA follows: TGTGCCAGCAGTTCAACGAGCCATGGCGAGCAGTACTTC. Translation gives CASSSTSHGEQYF.

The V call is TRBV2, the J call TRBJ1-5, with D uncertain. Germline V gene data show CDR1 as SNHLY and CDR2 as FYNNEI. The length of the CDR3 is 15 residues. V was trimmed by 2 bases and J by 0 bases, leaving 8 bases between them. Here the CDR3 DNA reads TGTGCCAGCAGTGAATGGTTAAATAGCAATCAGCCCCAGCATTTT. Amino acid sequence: CASSEWLNSNQPQHF. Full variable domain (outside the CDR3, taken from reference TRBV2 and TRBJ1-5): EPEVTQTPSHQVTQMGQEVILRCVPISNHLYFYWYRQILGQKVEFLVSFYNNEISEKSEIFDDQFSVERPDGSNFTLKIRSTKLEDSAMYFCASSEWLNSNQPQHFGDGTRLSIL.

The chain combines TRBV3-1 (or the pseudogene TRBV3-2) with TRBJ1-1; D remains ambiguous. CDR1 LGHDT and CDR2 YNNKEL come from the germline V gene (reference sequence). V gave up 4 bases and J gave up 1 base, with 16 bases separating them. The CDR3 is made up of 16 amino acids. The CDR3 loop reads CASSLRRVLPNTEAFF. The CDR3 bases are TGTGCCAGCAGCCTAAGGAGGGTCCTTCCGAACACTGAAGCTTTCTTT.

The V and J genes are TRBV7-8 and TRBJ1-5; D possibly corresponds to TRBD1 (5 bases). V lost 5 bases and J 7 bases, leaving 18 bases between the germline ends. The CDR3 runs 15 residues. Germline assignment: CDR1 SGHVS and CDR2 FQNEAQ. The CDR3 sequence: CASSVRHRQFQPQHF. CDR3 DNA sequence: TGTGCCAGCAGCGTAAGACACAGACAGTTCCAGCCCCAGCATTTT. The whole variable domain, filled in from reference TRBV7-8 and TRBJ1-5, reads GAGVSQSPRYKVAKRGQDVALRCDPISGHVSLFWYQQALGQGPEFLTYFQNEAQLDKSGLPSDRFFAERPEGSVSTLKIQRTQQEDSAVYLCASSVRHRQFQPQHFGDGTRLSIL.

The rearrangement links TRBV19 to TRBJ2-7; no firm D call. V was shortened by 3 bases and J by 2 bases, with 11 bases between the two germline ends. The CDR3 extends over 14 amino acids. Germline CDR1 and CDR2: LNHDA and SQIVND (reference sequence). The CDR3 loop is CASSMQPETYEQYF. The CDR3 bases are TGTGCCAGTAGTATGCAGCCAGAGACCTACGAGCAGTACTTC.

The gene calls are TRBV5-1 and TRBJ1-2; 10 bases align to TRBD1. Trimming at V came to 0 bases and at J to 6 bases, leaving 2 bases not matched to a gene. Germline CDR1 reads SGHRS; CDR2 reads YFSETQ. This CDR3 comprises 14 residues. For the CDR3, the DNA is TGCGCCAGCAGCTTGGGACAGGGGGCTGATGGCTACACCTTC. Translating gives CASSLGQGADGYTF.

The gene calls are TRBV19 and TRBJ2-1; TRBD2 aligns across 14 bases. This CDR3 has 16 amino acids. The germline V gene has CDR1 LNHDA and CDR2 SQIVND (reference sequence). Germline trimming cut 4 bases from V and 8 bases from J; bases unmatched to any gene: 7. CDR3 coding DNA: TGTGCCAGTAGTACGCGACTAGCGGGAGGGGGCGATGAGCAGTTCTTC. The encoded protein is CASSTRLAGGGDEQFF. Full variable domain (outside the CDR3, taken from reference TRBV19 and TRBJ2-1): DGGITQSPKYLFRKEGQNVTLSCEQNLNHDAMYWYRQDPGQGLRLIYYSQIVNDFQKGDIAEGYSVSREKKESFPLTVTSAQKNPTAFYLCASSTRLAGGGDEQFFGPGTRLTVL.

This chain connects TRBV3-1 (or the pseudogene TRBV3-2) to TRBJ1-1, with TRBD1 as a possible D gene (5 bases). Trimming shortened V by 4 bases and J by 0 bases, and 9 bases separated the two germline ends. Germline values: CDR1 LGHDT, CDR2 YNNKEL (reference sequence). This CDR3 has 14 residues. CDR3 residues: CASSLGRMNTEAFF. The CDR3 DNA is TGTGCCAGCAGCCTGGGACGGATGAACACTGAAGCTTTCTTT.

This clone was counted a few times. Here the CDR3 reads CASSPPGGANTGELFF. As DNA, the CDR3 is TGTGCCAGCAGCCCTCCGGGGGGGGCTAACACCGGGGAGCTGTTTTTT. The chain uses TRBV7-3 and TRBJ2-2; 8 nucleotides agree with TRBD2. Germline V CDR1 and CDR2: SGHTA, FQGTGA. CDR3 length equals 16 residues. The trim removed 5 bases at V and 2 bases at J, leaving 7 bases unmatched.

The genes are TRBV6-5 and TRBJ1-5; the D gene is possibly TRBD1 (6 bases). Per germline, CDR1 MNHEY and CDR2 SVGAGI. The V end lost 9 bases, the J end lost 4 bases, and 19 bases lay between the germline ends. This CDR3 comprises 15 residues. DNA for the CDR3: TGTGCCAGACGCTGGGACACTTTAGGAAATCAGCCCCAGCATTTT. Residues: CARRWDTLGNQPQHF.

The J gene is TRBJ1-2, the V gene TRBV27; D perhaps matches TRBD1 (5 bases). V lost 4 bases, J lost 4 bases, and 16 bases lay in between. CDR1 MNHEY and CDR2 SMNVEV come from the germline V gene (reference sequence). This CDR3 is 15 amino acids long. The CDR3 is CASSSITGARYGYTF. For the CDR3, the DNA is TGTGCCAGCAGTTCCATTACAGGCGCCCGCTATGGCTACACCTTC.

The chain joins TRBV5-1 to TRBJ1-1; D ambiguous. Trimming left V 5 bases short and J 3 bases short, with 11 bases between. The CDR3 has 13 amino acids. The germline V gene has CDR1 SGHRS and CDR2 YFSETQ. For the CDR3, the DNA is TGCGCCAGCAGGACGGGCAGAGACACTGAAGCTTTCTTT. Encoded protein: CASRTGRDTEAFF.

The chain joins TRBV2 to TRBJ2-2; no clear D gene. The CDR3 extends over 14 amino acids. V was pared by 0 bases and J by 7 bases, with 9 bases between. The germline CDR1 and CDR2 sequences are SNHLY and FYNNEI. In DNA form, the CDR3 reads TGTGCCAGCAGTGAAGCTGGGCGAGACGGGGAGCTGTTTTTT. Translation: CASSEAGRDGELFF.

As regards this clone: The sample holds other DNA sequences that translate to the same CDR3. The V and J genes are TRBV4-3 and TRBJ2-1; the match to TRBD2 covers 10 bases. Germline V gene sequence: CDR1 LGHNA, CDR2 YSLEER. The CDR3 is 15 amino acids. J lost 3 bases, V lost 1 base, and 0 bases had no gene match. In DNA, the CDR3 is TGCGCCAGCAGCCAAGGGACTAGCGGCTACAATGAGCAGTTCTTC. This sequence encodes CASSQGTSGYNEQFF.

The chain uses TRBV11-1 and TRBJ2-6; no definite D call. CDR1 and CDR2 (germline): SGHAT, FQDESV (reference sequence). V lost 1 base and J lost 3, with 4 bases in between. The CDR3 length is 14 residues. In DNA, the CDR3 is TGTGCCAGCAGCTTAGGACTTGGGGCCAACGTCCTGACTTTC. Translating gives CASSLGLGANVLTF.

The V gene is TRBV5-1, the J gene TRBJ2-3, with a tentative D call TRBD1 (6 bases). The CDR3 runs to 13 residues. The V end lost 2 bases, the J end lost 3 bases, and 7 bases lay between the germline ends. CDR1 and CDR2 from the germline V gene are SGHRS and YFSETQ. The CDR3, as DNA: TGCGCCAGCAGCTTACAGGGAACAGATACGCAGTATTTT. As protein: CASSLQGTDTQYF.

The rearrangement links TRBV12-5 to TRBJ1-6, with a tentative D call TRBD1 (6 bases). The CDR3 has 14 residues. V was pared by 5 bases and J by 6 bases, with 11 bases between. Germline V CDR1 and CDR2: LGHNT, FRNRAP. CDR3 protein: CASGPGTPNSPLHF. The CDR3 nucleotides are TGTGCTAGTGGTCCTGGGACACCTAATTCACCCCTCCACTTT.

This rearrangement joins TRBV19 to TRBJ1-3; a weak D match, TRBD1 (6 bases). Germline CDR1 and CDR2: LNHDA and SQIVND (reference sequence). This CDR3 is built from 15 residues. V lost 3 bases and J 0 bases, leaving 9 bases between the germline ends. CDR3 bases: TGTGCCAGTAGTATGGACAGAGGCTCTGGAAACACCATATATTTT. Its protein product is CASSMDRGSGNTIYF. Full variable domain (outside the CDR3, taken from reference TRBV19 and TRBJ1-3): DGGITQSPKYLFRKEGQNVTLSCEQNLNHDAMYWYRQDPGQGLRLIYYSQIVNDFQKGDIAEGYSVSREKKESFPLTVTSAQKNPTAFYLCASSMDRGSGNTIYFGEGSWLTVV.

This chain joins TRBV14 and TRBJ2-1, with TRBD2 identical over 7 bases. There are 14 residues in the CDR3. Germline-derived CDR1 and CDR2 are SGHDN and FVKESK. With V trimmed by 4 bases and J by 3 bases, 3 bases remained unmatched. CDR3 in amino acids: CASSRGGSYNEQFF. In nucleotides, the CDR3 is TGTGCCAGCAGCCGCGGGGGAAGCTACAATGAGCAGTTCTTC.

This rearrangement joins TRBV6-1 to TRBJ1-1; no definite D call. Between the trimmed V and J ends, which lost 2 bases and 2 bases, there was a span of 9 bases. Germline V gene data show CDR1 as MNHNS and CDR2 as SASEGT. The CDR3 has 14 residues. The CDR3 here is CASSERVVNTEAFF. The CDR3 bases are TGTGCCAGCAGTGAACGGGTAGTTAACACTGAAGCTTTCTTT.